Listed here are 9 T cell receptor beta chains from one sample, sequenced in a study of blood T cell repertoires in COVID-19. Some clones are missing from TCRdb's copy, which holds only in-frame ones; the method was immunoSEQ multiplex PCR. The sample yields 400,000 to 500,000 clones, roughly 85% seen once. Material for sequencing was peripheral blood. The receptors were sampled from a woman aged 25-40 years with active or convalescent COVID-19.

The chain links TRBV27 to TRBJ2-7; D ambiguous. The CDR3 runs 17 residues. CDR1 is MNHEY and CDR2 is SMNVEV in the germline V gene (reference sequence). Trimming removed 3 bases from V and 5 bases from J, with 23 bases in between. The chain's CDR3 is CASSFSAVQSSPHEQYF. As DNA, the CDR3 is TGTGCCAGCAGTTTTTCGGCGGTGCAGTCCAGTCCCCACGAGCAGTACTTC.

The chain couples TRBV6-2 or TRBV6-3 to TRBJ1-5, with D perhaps TRBD1 (6 bases). The CDR3 totals 14 residues. Trimming stripped 2 bases from V and 7 bases from J, with 12 bases between. Germline lookup yields CDR1 MNHEY and CDR2 SVGEGT. This CDR3 is CASSYPTGYQPQHF. The CDR3 DNA reads as TGTGCCAGCAGTTACCCAACAGGGTACCAGCCCCAGCATTTT.

V usage is TRBV19 and J usage is TRBJ2-6; TRBD1 aligns across 8 bases. Germline V gene sequence: CDR1 LNHDA, CDR2 SQIVND (reference sequence). The CDR3 sequence is 20 residues long. Trimming cost V 5 bases and J 0 bases; bases outside gene matches: 15. CDR3 bases: TGTGCCAGTAGTCCCCGGCCAGGGGGCCGTATAAACTCTGGGGCCAACGTCCTGACTTTC. It is translated as CASSPRPGGRINSGANVLTF.

This chain links TRBV29-1 with TRBJ1-3; D perhaps matches TRBD1 (5 bases). Deletions cut 1 base from V and 12 bases from J, with 13 bases between. Germline-derived CDR1 and CDR2 are SQVTM and ANQGSEA. The CDR3 runs 12 residues. The CDR3 here is CSVEAGQSRIYF. For the CDR3, the DNA is TGCAGCGTTGAAGCCGGACAAAGTCGCATATATTTT.

This clone appeared once. The chain carries TRBV29-1 and TRBJ1-2; the D gene is possibly TRBD1 (6 bases). This CDR3 has 14 amino acids. In germline, CDR1 is SQVTM, CDR2 ANQGSEA. V dropped 6 bases and J dropped 1 base, with 15 bases sitting between them. The CDR3 sequence is CSVYAEGGNYGYTF. CDR3 sequence (DNA): TGCAGCGTGTACGCAGAAGGGGGTAACTATGGCTACACCTTC. Combining the CDR3 with reference TRBV29-1 and TRBJ1-2 gives the whole variable domain SAVISQKPSRDICQRGTSLTIQCQVDSQVTMMFWYRQQPGQSLTLIATANQGSEATYESGFVIDKFPISRPNLTFSTLTVSNMSPEDSSIYLCSVYAEGGNYGYTFGSGTRLTVV.

The V gene is TRBV6-6, the J gene TRBJ1-5; D call uncertain. Germline V CDR1 and CDR2: MNHNY, SVGAGI (reference sequence). Trimming cost V 5 bases and J 2 bases, with 16 bases left between them. There are 16 residues in the CDR3. The CDR3: CASSAGYSRGNQPQHF. DNA for the CDR3: TGTGCCAGCAGTGCGGGATACTCCAGAGGCAATCAGCCCCAGCATTTT.

A single count supports this clone. The chain carries TRBV27 and TRBJ2-1; weak D call: TRBD2 (6 bases). Trimming left V 5 bases short and J 4 bases short, with 18 bases between. Germline CDR1 MNHEY, CDR2 SMNVEV (reference sequence). This CDR3 comprises 16 residues. CDR3 nucleotides: TGTGCCAGCAGTCCGCTGGGACTTCCCGAGTACAATGAGCAGTTCTTC. This gives the protein CASSPLGLPEYNEQFF.

V gene TRBV5-1 combines with J gene TRBJ2-1, with 13 nucleotides matching TRBD2. Germline assignment: CDR1 SGHRS and CDR2 YFSETQ. The junction had 13 bases not matched to a gene; V was cut back by 4 bases and J by 9 bases. The CDR3 covers 17 residues. CDR3 amino acids: CASSPGRTSGSGGEQFF. CDR3 DNA sequence: TGCGCCAGCAGCCCGGGGAGGACTAGCGGGAGCGGCGGTGAGCAGTTCTTC.

V is TRBV27 and J is TRBJ2-7; D is undetermined. Germline CDR1 MNHEY, CDR2 SMNVEV (reference sequence). V gave up 3 bases and J gave up 1 base, with 7 bases separating them. CDR3 length equals 13 residues. The CDR3 spells CASSFGFSYEQYF. CDR3 DNA sequence: TGTGCCAGCAGTTTTGGCTTTTCCTACGAGCAGTACTTC.